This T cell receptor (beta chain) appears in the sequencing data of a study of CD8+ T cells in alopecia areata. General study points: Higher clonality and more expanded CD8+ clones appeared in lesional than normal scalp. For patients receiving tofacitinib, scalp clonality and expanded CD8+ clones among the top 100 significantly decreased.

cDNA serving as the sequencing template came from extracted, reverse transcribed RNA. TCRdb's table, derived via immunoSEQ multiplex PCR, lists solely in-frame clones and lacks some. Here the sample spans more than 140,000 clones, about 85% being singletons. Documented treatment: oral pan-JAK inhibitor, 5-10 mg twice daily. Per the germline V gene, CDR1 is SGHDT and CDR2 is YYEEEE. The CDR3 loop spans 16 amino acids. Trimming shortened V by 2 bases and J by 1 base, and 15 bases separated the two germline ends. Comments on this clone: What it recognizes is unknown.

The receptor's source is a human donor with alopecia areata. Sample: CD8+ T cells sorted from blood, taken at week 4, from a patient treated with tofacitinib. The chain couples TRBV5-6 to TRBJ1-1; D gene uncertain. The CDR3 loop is CASSFLAENTNTEAFF. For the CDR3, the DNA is TGTGCCAGCAGCTTCCTGGCAGAAAATACGAACACTGAAGCTTTCTTT.